This T cell receptor beta chain was recorded in a study of breast tumors, draining lymph nodes, adjacent tissues. Regarding the study as a whole: The data were judged consistent with most tumor T cells coming from lymph node and expanding in tumor. Tumors had less TCR diversity than lymph nodes, more than nontumor tissue. The lymph node origin of tumor T cells was framed as consistent with a hypothesis, not demonstrated.

The lymph nodes were axillary draining lymph nodes from breast cancer patients. As for this clonotype: The antigen is undetermined.

TCRdb called the multiplex PCR reads again in MiXCR, with one record for every CDR3 protein. The sample contains approximately 210,000 distinct CDR3 sequences, 32% of which appear only once. This CDR3 region has 17 residues. V lost 5 bases and J lost 8; bases outside the gene matches: 14. Germline CDR1 reads LGHDT; CDR2 reads YNNKEL (reference sequence). The sequence derives from a female donor with breast cancer. Some clones in this sample may be carry-over from other donors' samples. The chain combines TRBV3-1 with TRBJ1-3; 11 nucleotides match TRBD1. Sequences were obtained from axillary lymph node tissue. The CDR3 protein is CASSSRPGQGDGYTIYF. In DNA form, the CDR3 reads TGTGCCAGCAGCTCTCGCCCGGGACAGGGGGATGGCTACACCATATATTTT.